The clone carrying this TCR beta chain was detected only once. V dropped 0 bases and J dropped 6; count of bases not matched to a gene: 4. The germline V gene encodes CDR1 SGHNT and CDR2 YYREEE (reference sequence). The CDR3 loop spans 15 amino acids. This specimen comes from a study of cytomegalovirus exposure and HLA in healthy donors. The study ran its PCR with 60 Vbeta and 13 Jbeta primers. TCRdb keeps only in-frame clones here, not all; method: immunoSEQ multiplex PCR. The table includes roughly 170,000 clones, 71% detected once. The chain is built from TRBV5-4 and TRBJ2-2, with 8 positions matching TRBD1. Material: PBMCs. The sequence was obtained from a girl aged 5 to 17 in good health and CMV-seronegative. CDR3 residues: CASSLADRESGELFF. CDR3 sequence (DNA): TGTGCCAGCAGCTTGGCGGACAGGGAATCCGGGGAGCTGTTTTTT. Full variable domain (missing parts from reference TRBV5-4 and TRBJ2-2): ETGVTQSPTHLIKTRGQQVTLRCSSQSGHNTVSWYQQALGQGPQFIFQYYREEENGRGNFPPRFSGLQFPNYSSELNVNALELDDSALYLCASSLADRESGELFFGEGSRLTVL.